This passage covers 25 T cell receptor beta chains from one sample sequenced in a study of T cell repertoires in cytomegalovirus infection. TCRdb recomputed calls from the reads with MiXCR, one row per CDR3 protein. This table has approximately 500,000 distinct CDR3 sequences, 16% appearing once. The sequenced sample was CD8+ T cells from PBMCs. All receptors derive from a human donor in good health (CMV status not recorded). Some clones in this sample may be carry-over from other donors' samples.

This clonotype came up a few times. The rearrangement links TRBV5-5 to TRBJ2-1; a possible D gene is TRBD2 (5 bases). Trimming cost V 4 bases and J 0 bases, with 17 bases left between them. Germline V gives CDR1 SGHKS, CDR2 YYEKEE (reference sequence). This CDR3 contains 17 residues. The CDR3 protein is CASSPSRGADSYNEQFF. Written as DNA, the CDR3 is TGTGCCAGCAGCCCGAGTCGGGGAGCAGACTCCTACAATGAGCAGTTCTTC.

The table lists this clonotype with many counts. The rearrangement links TRBV12-3 or TRBV12-4 to TRBJ2-1; no firm D call. The CDR3 loop spans 16 amino acids. V was clipped by 7 bases and J by 0 bases, with 16 bases between them. In DNA, the CDR3 is TGTGCCAGCACCCCTGGGGTCTTCATCTCCTACAATGAGCAGTTCTTC. This codes for CASTPGVFISYNEQFF.

This clonotype was picked up many times. This chain joins TRBV6-1 and TRBJ1-4; no clear D gene. The CDR3 loop spans 14 amino acids. Trimming took 5 bases from V and 6 from J, leaving 13 bases between them. CDR1 and CDR2 (germline): MNHNS, SASEGT. The CDR3 loop reads CASSSETHDEKLFF. The CDR3 DNA sequence: TGTGCCAGCAGTTCTGAAACACACGATGAAAAACTGTTTTTT.

This clonotype was seen a handful of times. The V call is TRBV11-2, the J call TRBJ1-1; D call uncertain. The CDR3 length is 13 residues. Trimming pared 6 bases from V and 0 bases from J, leaving 8 bases between. CDR1 and CDR2 (germline): SGHAT, FQNNGV. The CDR3 loop reads CASSLIMNTEAFF. As DNA, the CDR3 is TGTGCCAGCAGTCTTATTATGAACACTGAAGCTTTCTTT.

In this sample, this clonotype turned up a few times. The CDR3 nucleotides read TGTGCCAGCAGCTTAGTCTTTGGTGGCTACACCTTC. Its protein is CASSLVFGGYTF. J is TRBJ1-2 and V is TRBV7-9; D gene unclear. V was shortened by 1 base and J by 7 bases, with 7 bases between the two germline ends. The CDR3 sequence is 12 residues long. The germline V gene has CDR1 SEHNR and CDR2 FQNEAQ (reference sequence).

The genes are TRBV4-2 and TRBJ2-7, with 13 bases matching TRBD2. J lost 2 bases, V lost 2 bases, and 6 bases had no gene match. The CDR3 runs 17 residues. Germline V CDR1 and CDR2: LGHNA, YNFKEQ. The CDR3 nucleotides are TGTGCCAGCAGCCAAACCGGGACTAGCGGGGAGGCCTACGAGCAGTACTTC. Encoded protein: CASSQTGTSGEAYEQYF.

This clonotype was seen more than once but under ten times. V gene TRBV15 combines with J gene TRBJ2-1; the match to TRBD2 covers 10 bases. Unmatched junction bases numbered 2, after V lost 5 bases and J lost 4 bases. CDR3 size: 14 residues. Germline CDR1 and CDR2: LNHNV and YYDKDF (reference sequence). CDR3 region: CATSVAGGYNEQFF. Written as DNA, the CDR3 is TGTGCCACCAGCGTAGCGGGGGGTTACAATGAGCAGTTCTTC.

This clonotype was detected only a few times. The chain joins TRBV5-4 to TRBJ1-1, with TRBD1 as a possible D gene (5 bases). There are 13 residues in the CDR3. CDR1 is SGHNT, CDR2 YYREEE, per germline (reference sequence). V dropped 2 bases and J dropped 7 bases, with 12 bases sitting between them. Here the CDR3 reads CASSFQGELEAFF. In DNA form, the CDR3 reads TGTGCCAGCAGCTTCCAGGGCGAACTTGAAGCTTTCTTT.

In this sample, this clonotype turned up many times. This rearrangement joins TRBV7-6 to TRBJ2-6; 9 nucleotides match TRBD1. CDR1 SGHVS and CDR2 FNYEAQ come from the germline V gene. Trimming cost V 5 bases and J 0 bases; bases outside gene matches: 8. The CDR3 consists of 18 residues. Here the CDR3 DNA reads TGTGCCAGCAGCCCCCGGACAGGGGAGTACTCTGGGGCCAACGTCCTGACTTTC. This gives the protein CASSPRTGEYSGANVLTF. The full variable domain, its missing parts supplied by reference TRBV7-6 and TRBJ2-6, is GAGVSQSPRYKVTKRGQDVALRCDPISGHVSLYWYRQALGQGPEFLTYFNYEAQQDKSGLPNDRFSAERPEGSISTLTIQRTEQRDSAMYRCASSPRTGEYSGANVLTFGAGSRLTVL.

This clonotype was seen ten or more times. The gene calls are TRBV2 and TRBJ2-7; no firm D call. V was shortened by 7 bases and J by 4 bases, with 14 bases between the two germline ends. From germline, CDR1 is SNHLY and CDR2 FYNNEI. The CDR3 totals 13 residues. CDR3 sequence: CASTDKGTYEQYF. DNA of the CDR3: TGTGCCAGCACCGACAAGGGAACTTACGAGCAGTACTTC. The variable domain in full, with the rest retrieved from reference TRBV2 and TRBJ2-7, is EPEVTQTPSHQVTQMGQEVILRCVPISNHLYFYWYRQILGQKVEFLVSFYNNEISEKSEIFDDQFSVERPDGSNFTLKIRSTKLEDSAMYFCASTDKGTYEQYFGPGTRLTVT.

A few counts support this clonotype. The genes are TRBV20-1 and TRBJ2-5, with no clear D. Germline V gene sequence: CDR1 DFQATT, CDR2 SNEGSKA (reference sequence). CDR3 length equals 13 residues. V was shortened by 6 bases and J by 3 bases, with 14 bases between the two germline ends. The CDR3 reads CSAESPREETQYF. CDR3 nucleotide sequence: TGCAGTGCAGAGTCTCCACGGGAAGAGACCCAGTACTTC.

This clonotype was observed at least ten times. V gene TRBV7-6 combines with J gene TRBJ2-1, with 9 bases that match TRBD2. V shed 4 bases and J 0 bases; nucleotides not matched to a gene: 4. This CDR3 is 16 amino acids long. The germline V gene has CDR1 SGHVS and CDR2 FNYEAQ. This CDR3 reads CASSSATSGSYNEQFF. CDR3 bases: TGTGCCAGCAGCTCCGCGACTAGCGGCTCCTACAATGAGCAGTTCTTC. The full variable domain, completed using reference TRBV7-6 and TRBJ2-1, is GAGVSQSPRYKVTKRGQDVALRCDPISGHVSLYWYRQALGQGPEFLTYFNYEAQQDKSGLPNDRFSAERPEGSISTLTIQRTEQRDSAMYRCASSSATSGSYNEQFFGPGTRLTVL.

V and J are TRBV19 and TRBJ1-2, with 8 bases fitting TRBD1. Unmatched junction bases numbered 4, after V lost 6 bases and J lost 1 base. CDR1 and CDR2 (germline): LNHDA, SQIVND (reference sequence). This CDR3 has 14 amino acids. The DNA of the CDR3 is TGTGCCAGTAGAGACAGGGGTCGTAACTATGGCTACACCTTC. Protein sequence: CASRDRGRNYGYTF. Full variable domain (outside the CDR3, taken from reference TRBV19 and TRBJ1-2): DGGITQSPKYLFRKEGQNVTLSCEQNLNHDAMYWYRQDPGQGLRLIYYSQIVNDFQKGDIAEGYSVSREKKESFPLTVTSAQKNPTAFYLCASRDRGRNYGYTFGSGTRLTVV.

The chain combines TRBV20-1 with TRBJ2-1, with TRBD2 matching over 7 bases. The CDR3 has 16 residues. The germline gives CDR1 DFQATT, CDR2 SNEGSKA (reference sequence). J lost 14 bases, V lost 0 bases, and 19 bases had no gene match. The CDR3 region has the DNA TGCAGTGCTAGAGATTATGGCCACGATAGGGCGGGAGAGGAGTTCTTC. Translating it yields CSARDYGHDRAGEEFF.

This clonotype appeared many times. The gene calls are TRBV11-2 and TRBJ2-5; D perhaps matches TRBD2 (5 bases). Germline CDR1 and CDR2: SGHAT and FQNNGV. The CDR3 runs 14 residues. V was cut by 5 bases and J by 4 bases, with 14 bases left in between. The CDR3 sequence: CASSRGRNPETQYF. The CDR3 DNA sequence: TGTGCCAGCAGCCGAGGGCGGAACCCAGAGACCCAGTACTTC.

This clonotype was seen ten or more times. The V and J genes are TRBV7-8 and TRBJ2-4; a weak D match, TRBD1 (5 bases). Germline V gene sequence: CDR1 SGHVS, CDR2 FQNEAQ. CDR3 length: 15 amino acids. Trimming removed 1 base at V and 2 bases at J, with 9 bases between. In DNA, the CDR3 is TGTGCCAGCAGCTTAGGGGGCACTACCAAAAACATTCAGTACTTC. The encoded protein is CASSLGGTTKNIQYF.

The V gene is TRBV16, the J gene TRBJ1-1, with a weak D call TRBD1 (6 bases). V lost 7 bases and J lost 4, with 16 bases in between. Per the germline V gene, CDR1 is KGHSY and CDR2 is FQNENV. The CDR3 has 14 amino acids. Here the CDR3 reads CASTRKGDPTEAFF. The CDR3 DNA is TGTGCCAGCACCCGTAAGGGGGATCCCACTGAAGCTTTCTTT.

With respect to this clonotype: Since a much larger clone is just one base distant, this may be a read error. V and J are TRBV4-1 and TRBJ1-1; no firm D call. Germline loops: CDR1 MGHRA, CDR2 YSYEKL. V was clipped by 0 bases and J by 5 bases, with 10 bases between them. The CDR3 length is 14 residues. DNA for the CDR3: TGCGCCAGCAGCCAAGAGCGAATGGAGACTGAAGCTTTCTTT. Amino acid sequence: CASSQERMETEAFF.

There are a few counts of this clonotype. The chain employs TRBV2 and TRBJ2-6; D uncertain. CDR1 and CDR2 from the germline V gene are SNHLY and FYNNEI. CDR3 size: 14 residues. V was trimmed by 6 bases and J by 0 bases, leaving 6 bases between them. This chain's CDR3 is CASRVSSGANVLTF. CDR3 DNA: TGTGCCAGCAGGGTCAGCTCTGGGGCCAACGTCCTGACTTTC.

V gene TRBV2 combines with J gene TRBJ2-7; D is perhaps TRBD2 (5 bases). Trimming took 4 bases from V and 6 from J, leaving 7 bases between them. CDR3 length equals 11 residues. Germline V lookup: CDR1 SNHLY, CDR2 FYNNEI. The CDR3 spells CASSVEGEQYF. The CDR3 DNA reads as TGTGCCAGCAGTGTTGAGGGCGAGCAGTACTTC.

This clonotype has just a few counts. The chain employs TRBV28 and TRBJ1-1; TRBD1 agrees at 10 bases. CDR1 MDHEN and CDR2 SYDVKM come from the germline V gene. The V segment lost 5 bases and the J segment 5 bases; nucleotides outside the gene matches: 8. CDR3 length: 15 residues. The CDR3 loop reads CASSGIRTGGTEAFF. CDR3 DNA: TGTGCCAGCAGTGGAATCCGGACAGGGGGGACTGAAGCTTTCTTT.

This clonotype was recorded many times. In nucleotides, the CDR3 is TGCGCCAGCAGCACAGGACAGCCCCGGGGCAATGAGCAGTTCTTC. This encodes CASSTGQPRGNEQFF. The chain carries TRBV10-1 and TRBJ2-1; TRBD1 is a possible D gene (6 bases). Between the trimmed V and J ends, which lost 6 bases and 6 bases, there was a span of 18 bases. The CDR3 totals 15 residues. CDR1 and CDR2 (germline): WNHNN, SYGVQD (reference sequence).

This clonotype has a handful of counts. Its ends do not fully match the called genes, so a read error is possible. The chain recombines TRBV7-3 with TRBJ2-5, with 7 bases identical to TRBD1. The length of the CDR3 is 14 residues. Per germline, CDR1 SGHTA and CDR2 FQGTGA. CDR3 DNA sequence: TGTGCCAGCAGCCCGGGGACAGACCAAAAGACCCAGTACTTC. Translated: CASSPGTDQKTQYF.

This clonotype was seen at least ten times. The gene calls are TRBV11-3 and TRBJ2-3; 9 bases agree with TRBD1. This CDR3 is 15 amino acids long. The V gene's germline CDR1 is SGHNT and CDR2 YENEEA. V lost 8 bases and J lost 2; bases outside the gene matches: 8. The CDR3 DNA sequence: TGTGCCAGCGGTCCGGGACAGGGCGCCACAGATACGCAGTATTTT. Translation: CASGPGQGATDTQYF.

This clonotype was counted ten times or more. This chain connects TRBV6-1 to TRBJ1-6; D gene uncertain. CDR3 size: 16 residues. V dropped 0 bases and J dropped 7 bases, with 13 bases sitting between them. The germline V gene has CDR1 MNHNS and CDR2 SASEGT. CDR3 DNA: TGTGCCAGCAGTGAAGCTAACGCAGCGCGGAATTCACCCCTCCACTTT. Amino acids: CASSEANAARNSPLHF.